Included here is one T cell receptor beta chain sequence, with context. Its matching antigen is unknown. Method: immunoSEQ multiplex PCR; TCRdb's copy keeps in-frame clones and lacks some. There are approximately 90,000 clones in the sample; 88% occur only once, and approximately 0.28% lies in the top ten. This CDR3 spans 13 amino acids. V was pared by 0 bases and J by 2 bases, with 5 bases between. Germline V CDR1 and CDR2: SGHDT, YYEEEE. These data belong to a study of graft-versus-host responses after intestinal transplantation. The overall study: After anti-thymocyte globulin induction, recipients took tacrolimus and steroids for three to four years.

This chain links TRBV5-6 with TRBJ1-1; unclear D gene. The sequence derives from a human donor who was the organ donor for an intestinal transplant. Sequenced here: unstimulated CD4+ T cells sorted from spleen or lymph node cells, sampled before transplant. The CDR3 spells CASSLGPNTEAFF. The DNA for the CDR3 is TGTGCCAGCAGCTTGGGGCCTAACACTGAAGCTTTCTTT.